These 9 T cell receptor beta chains came from one sample sequenced in a study of CD8 T cells in Susac syndrome. Random hexamers were used to reverse transcribe the RNA input (about 0.45 to 1 ug). TCRdb re-derived calls from the immunoSEQ multiplex PCR reads in MiXCR, one entry per CDR3 protein. The repertoire holds roughly 400,000 distinct CDR3 sequences, roughly 85% seen once, with 0.12% in the top ten. Material for sequencing was CD8+ T cells from PBMCs. These receptors all come from a human donor with multiple sclerosis.

This sequence joins TRBV6-5 and TRBJ2-3, with TRBD2 identical over 7 bases. Germline V gives CDR1 MNHEY, CDR2 SVGAGI. The CDR3 totals 13 residues. The V gene end was trimmed by 7 bases and the J gene end by 0 bases; junction bases not matched to a gene: 1. The CDR3 sequence is CASTGGSTDTQYF. The CDR3 region has the DNA TGTGCCAGCACCGGGGGGAGCACAGATACGCAGTATTTT.

J is TRBJ1-4 and V is TRBV6-5, with TRBD1 identical over 7 bases. This CDR3 spans 15 amino acids. With 2 bases clipped from V and 7 bases from J, the junction kept 7 bases outside the gene matches. The germline V gene encodes CDR1 MNHEY and CDR2 SVGAGI. The CDR3 loop is CASSYGTGEGEKLFF. CDR3 nucleotides: TGTGCCAGCAGTTACGGTACAGGGGAGGGTGAAAAACTGTTTTTT.

This sequence joins TRBV4-2 and TRBJ2-2; D remains unclear. Germline V gives CDR1 LGHNA, CDR2 YNFKEQ. The CDR3 is made up of 15 amino acids. Trimming took off 4 bases at V and 0 bases at J, with 9 bases between the two ends. The DNA for the CDR3 is TGTGCCAGCAGCCCCCTAATTTCGAACACCGGGGAGCTGTTTTTT. It encodes CASSPLISNTGELFF.

The chain has TRBV12-3 or TRBV12-4 and TRBJ2-5; TRBD1 is a possible D gene (5 bases). CDR3 length equals 13 residues. Trimming pared 2 bases from V and 2 bases from J, leaving 6 bases between. CDR3 in amino acids: CASSLPGQETQYF. CDR3 DNA sequence: TGTGCCAGCAGTTTACCAGGGCAAGAGACCCAGTACTTC.

J is TRBJ1-2 and V is TRBV7-9, with D uncertain. This CDR3 contains 13 residues. Looked up from germline, CDR1 is SEHNR and CDR2 is FQNEAQ (reference sequence). The V end lost 3 bases, the J end lost 8 bases, and 13 bases lay between the germline ends. CDR3 protein: CASSFTEVGGYTF. The CDR3 bases are TGTGCCAGCAGCTTTACGGAAGTCGGAGGCTACACCTTC.

Here the CDR3 DNA reads TGTGCCAGCAGCCAAGGGGTTCTCTATGGCTACACCTTC. Translating gives CASSQGVLYGYTF. The rearrangement uses TRBV14 and TRBJ1-2; D is uncertain. This CDR3 spans 13 amino acids. V was shortened by 1 base and J by 4 bases, with 7 bases between the two germline ends. The V gene's germline CDR1 is SGHDN and CDR2 FVKESK.

The V call is TRBV29-1, the J call TRBJ1-2; D is ambiguous. CDR1 is SQVTM and CDR2 is ANQGSEA in the germline V gene. V was shortened by 1 base and J by 1 base, with 4 bases between the two germline ends. The CDR3 runs 12 residues. In nucleotides, the CDR3 is TGCAGCGTTGAAGGTCATAACTATGGCTACACCTTC. It is translated as CSVEGHNYGYTF.

V usage is TRBV4-1 and J usage is TRBJ2-5, with 11 bases fitting TRBD1. The CDR3 covers 15 residues. The germline V gene encodes CDR1 MGHRA and CDR2 YSYEKL. The J segment lost 5 bases and the V segment lost 3 bases, leaving 5 bases of the junction unmatched. The CDR3 sequence is CASSHGTGGFETQYF. The CDR3 nucleotides read TGCGCCAGCAGCCACGGGACAGGGGGTTTTGAGACCCAGTACTTC.

This chain uses TRBV20-1 with TRBJ2-2, with D perhaps TRBD1 (6 bases). V was shortened by 3 bases and J by 6 bases, with 8 bases between the two germline ends. CDR1 and CDR2 (germline): DFQATT, SNEGSKA (reference sequence). This CDR3 has 12 residues. The DNA of the CDR3 is TGCAGTGCTAGGGACAGTGCCGGGGAGCTGTTTTTT. It encodes CSARDSAGELFF.